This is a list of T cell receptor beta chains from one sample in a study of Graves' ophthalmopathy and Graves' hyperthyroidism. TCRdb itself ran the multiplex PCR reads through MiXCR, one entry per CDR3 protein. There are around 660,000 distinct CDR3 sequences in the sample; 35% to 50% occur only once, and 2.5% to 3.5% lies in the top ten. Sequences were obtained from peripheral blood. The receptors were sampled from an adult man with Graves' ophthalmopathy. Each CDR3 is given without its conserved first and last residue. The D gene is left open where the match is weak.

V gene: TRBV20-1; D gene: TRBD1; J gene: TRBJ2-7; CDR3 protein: SASRDRGRDEQY
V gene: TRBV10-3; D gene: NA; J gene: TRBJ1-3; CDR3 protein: AISELKGSGNTIY
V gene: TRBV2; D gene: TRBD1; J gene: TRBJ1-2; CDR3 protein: ASSGGQGPGYT
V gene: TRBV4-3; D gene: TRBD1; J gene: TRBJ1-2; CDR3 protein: ASSQGQGAHYGYT
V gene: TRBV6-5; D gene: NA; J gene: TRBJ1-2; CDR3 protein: ASRARELDFGYT
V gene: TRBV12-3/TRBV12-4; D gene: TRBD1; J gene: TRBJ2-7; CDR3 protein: ASSPRTGIYEQY
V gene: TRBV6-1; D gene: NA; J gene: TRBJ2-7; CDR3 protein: ASSDRVTYEQY
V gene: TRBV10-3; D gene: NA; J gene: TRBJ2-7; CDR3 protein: ASSYIQTERYEQY
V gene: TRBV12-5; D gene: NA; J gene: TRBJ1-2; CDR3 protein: ASGYGPYGYT
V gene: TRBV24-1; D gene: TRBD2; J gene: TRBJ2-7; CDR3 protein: ATSEAGGSSYEQY
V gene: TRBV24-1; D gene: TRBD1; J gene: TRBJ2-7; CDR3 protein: ATSDPDRGNSYEQY
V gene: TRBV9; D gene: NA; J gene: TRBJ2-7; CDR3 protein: ASSARALGDEQY
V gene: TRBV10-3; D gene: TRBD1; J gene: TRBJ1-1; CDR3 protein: AIRTGTEKTEAF
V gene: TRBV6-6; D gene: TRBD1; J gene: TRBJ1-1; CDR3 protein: ASSELGTGVEAF
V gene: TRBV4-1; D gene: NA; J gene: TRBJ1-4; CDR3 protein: ASSQDLASSYEKLF
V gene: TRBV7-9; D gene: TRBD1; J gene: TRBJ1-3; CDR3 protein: ASSSTGYYGNTIY
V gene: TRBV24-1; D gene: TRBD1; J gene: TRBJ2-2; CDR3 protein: ATSRQGVEVGELF
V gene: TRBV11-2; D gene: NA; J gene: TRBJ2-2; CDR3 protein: ASSRVHGELF
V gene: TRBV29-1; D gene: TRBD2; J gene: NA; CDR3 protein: SLDGGSEQF
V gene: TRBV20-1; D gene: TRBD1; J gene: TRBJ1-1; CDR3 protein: SARESNRGYTEAF
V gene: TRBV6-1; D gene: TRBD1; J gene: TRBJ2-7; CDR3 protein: ASRWTGGRVSYEQY
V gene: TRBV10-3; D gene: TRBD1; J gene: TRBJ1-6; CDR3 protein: ASSYRTGQASPLH
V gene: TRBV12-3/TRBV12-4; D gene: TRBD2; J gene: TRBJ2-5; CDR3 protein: ASSPGLAGSETQY
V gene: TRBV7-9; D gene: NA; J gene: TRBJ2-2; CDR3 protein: ASSHRELF
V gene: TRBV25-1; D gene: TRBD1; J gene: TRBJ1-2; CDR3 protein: ASSQGPGGPGYT
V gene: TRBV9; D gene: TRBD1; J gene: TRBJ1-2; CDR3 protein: ASSVVTGDFDGYT
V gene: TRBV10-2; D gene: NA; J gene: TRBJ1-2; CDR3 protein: ASSVWGVYGYT
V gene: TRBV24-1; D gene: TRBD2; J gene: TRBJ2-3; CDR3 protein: ATSDLGSGRTADTQY
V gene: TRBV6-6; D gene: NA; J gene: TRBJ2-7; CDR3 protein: ALARQGKDEQY
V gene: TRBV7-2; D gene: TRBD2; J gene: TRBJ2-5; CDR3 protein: ASSIRPGQAGVETQY
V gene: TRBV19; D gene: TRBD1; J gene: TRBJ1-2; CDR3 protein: ATGTGFNYGYT
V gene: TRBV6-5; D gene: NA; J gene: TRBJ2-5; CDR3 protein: ASSFDPTQETQY
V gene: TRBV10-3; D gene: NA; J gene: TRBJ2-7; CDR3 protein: AISEFVGYYEQY
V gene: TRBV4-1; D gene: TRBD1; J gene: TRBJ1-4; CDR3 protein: ASSQSGTAVEKLF
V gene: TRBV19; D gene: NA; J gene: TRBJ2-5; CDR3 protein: ASSIEVRGWETQY
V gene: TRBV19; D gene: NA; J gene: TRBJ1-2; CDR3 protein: ASSLQGHHQTYGYT
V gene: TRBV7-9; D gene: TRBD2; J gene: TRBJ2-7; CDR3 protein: ASSIGTTSYEQY
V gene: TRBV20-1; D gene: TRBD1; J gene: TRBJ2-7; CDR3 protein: SAPTGSDEQY
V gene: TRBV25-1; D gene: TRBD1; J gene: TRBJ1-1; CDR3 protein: ASSERGTGTAAF
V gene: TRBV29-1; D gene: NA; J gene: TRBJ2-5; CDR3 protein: SAPRQGDATQY
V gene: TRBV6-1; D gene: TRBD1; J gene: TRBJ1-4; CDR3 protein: ASSFKRQGRVEKLF
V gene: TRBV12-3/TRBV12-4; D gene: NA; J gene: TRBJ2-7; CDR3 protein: ASRVQGPYEQY
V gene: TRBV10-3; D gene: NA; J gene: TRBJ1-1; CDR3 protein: AISESTYEAF
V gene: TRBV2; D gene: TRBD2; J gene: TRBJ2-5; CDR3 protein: ASSLIAGRGETQY
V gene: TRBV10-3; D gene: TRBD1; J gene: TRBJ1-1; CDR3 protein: ASNPGQVTEAF
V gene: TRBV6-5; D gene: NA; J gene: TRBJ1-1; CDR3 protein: ASSGAVTEAF
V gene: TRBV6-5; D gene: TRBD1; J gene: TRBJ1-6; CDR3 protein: ASKEGAYSPLH
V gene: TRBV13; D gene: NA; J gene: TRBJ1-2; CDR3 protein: ASSFKQGGNYGYT
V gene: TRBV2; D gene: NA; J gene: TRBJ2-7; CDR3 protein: ASSVIAGGYEQY
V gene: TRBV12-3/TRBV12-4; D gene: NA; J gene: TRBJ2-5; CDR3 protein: TSSPHMGQNEETQY
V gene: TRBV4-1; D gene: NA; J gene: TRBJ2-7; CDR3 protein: ASSPFTETYEQY
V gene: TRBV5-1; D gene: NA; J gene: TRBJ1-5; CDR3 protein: ASSRDEGDGNQPQH
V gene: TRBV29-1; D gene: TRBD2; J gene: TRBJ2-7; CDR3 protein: SVALTSGYYEQY
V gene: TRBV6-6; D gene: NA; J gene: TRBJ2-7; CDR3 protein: ASSYSRLAYEQY
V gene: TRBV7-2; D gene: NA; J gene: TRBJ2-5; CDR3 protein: ASSLQVSEEETQY